A single sample gave rise to the 9 T cell receptor beta chains below, sequenced in a study of T cell responses to AZD1222 COVID-19 vaccine. Clones were read by immunoSEQ multiplex PCR, and TCRdb kept only the in-frame ones, dropping some. The data show fewer than 100,000 clones, with roughly 89% seen just once and 11% held by the top ten. Sample: peripheral blood, taken 28 days after the second AZD1222 dose. All receptors derive from an adult who received the AZD1222 COVID-19 vaccine.

The chain links TRBV6-5 to TRBJ1-1; D remains unclear. CDR1 MNHEY and CDR2 SVGAGI come from the germline V gene. Between the trimmed V and J ends, which lost 2 bases and 4 bases, there was a span of 8 bases. This CDR3 region has 13 residues. The CDR3 region is CASSYPGSTEAFF. The CDR3 nucleotides read TGTGCCAGCAGTTACCCGGGCAGCACTGAAGCTTTCTTT.

J is TRBJ1-6 and V is TRBV7-2; perhaps TRBD1 as D (6 bases). CDR1 and CDR2 from the germline V gene are SGHTA and FQGNSA. Trimming cost V 3 bases and J 0 bases, with 15 bases left between them. CDR3 size: 18 residues. CDR3 sequence: CASSFTGHSSSYNSPLHF. The CDR3 coding sequence is TGTGCCAGCAGCTTTACGGGACACTCAAGCTCCTATAATTCACCCCTCCACTTT. Filled out from reference TRBV7-2 and TRBJ1-6, the complete variable domain reads GAGVSQSPSNKVTEKGKDVELRCDPISGHTALYWYRQSLGQGLEFLIYFQGNSAPDKSGLPSDRFSAERTGGSVSTLTIQRTQQEDSAVYLCASSFTGHSSSYNSPLHFGNGTRLTVT.

The chain employs TRBV7-8 and TRBJ1-5, with D hard to call. CDR1 is SGHVS, CDR2 FQNEAQ, per germline. The length of the CDR3 is 13 residues. Trimming took 5 bases from V and 3 from J, leaving 8 bases between them. The CDR3 DNA sequence: TGTGCCAGCAGCGACACGGCCAATCAGCCCCAGCATTTT. This codes for CASSDTANQPQHF.

The chain is built from TRBV20-1 and TRBJ2-4, with D unclear. CDR3 length: 10 amino acids. V gave up 7 bases and J gave up 7 bases, with 8 bases separating them. The germline gives CDR1 DFQATT, CDR2 SNEGSKA (reference sequence). The CDR3 region is CSGSDNIQYF. CDR3 in DNA: TGCAGTGGGTCCGACAACATTCAGTACTTC.

The gene calls are TRBV19 and TRBJ2-7; the D gene could be TRBD1 or TRBD2 (6 bases each). Trimming removed 7 bases at V and 0 bases at J, with 19 bases between. Germline V gene data show CDR1 as LNHDA and CDR2 as SQIVND (reference sequence). This CDR3 has 16 amino acids. The CDR3 here is CASKNRGDKSSYEQYF. The CDR3 DNA reads as TGTGCCAGTAAAAATAGGGGGGACAAGAGCTCCTACGAGCAGTACTTC.

In its sample, this clone was seen a few times. The gene calls are TRBV4-2 and TRBJ2-7, with a weak D call TRBD1 (5 bases). CDR3 length: 18 residues. V was cut by 0 bases and J by 4 bases, with 22 bases left in between. Germline CDR1 is LGHNA and CDR2 is YNFKEQ. CDR3: CASSQDLKTETPKYEQYF. The CDR3 DNA sequence: TGTGCCAGCAGCCAAGATCTAAAGACAGAGACACCAAAATACGAGCAGTACTTC.

The chain uses TRBV2 and TRBJ2-3; 10 nucleotides line up with TRBD1. Trimming took 6 bases from V and 9 from J; bases not matched to a gene: 9. This CDR3 comprises 14 residues. Germline V gene lookup returns CDR1 SNHLY and CDR2 FYNNEI. The CDR3 bases are TGTGCCAGCAGGCTGGACAGGGGGAGAGGGACGCAGTATTTT. This sequence encodes CASRLDRGRGTQYF.

The sample holds one count of this clone. The chain couples TRBV5-5 to TRBJ1-2; 11 nucleotides line up with TRBD1. The CDR3 consists of 14 residues. The germline V gene has CDR1 SGHKS and CDR2 YYEKEE (reference sequence). V was pared by 4 bases and J by 3 bases, with 2 bases of the junction left unmatched. The CDR3 reads CASSRGQGDYGYTF. CDR3 bases: TGTGCCAGCAGCCGGGGACAGGGGGACTATGGCTACACCTTC.

The genes are TRBV9 and TRBJ1-3; D remains unclear. The V gene's germline CDR1 is SGDLS and CDR2 YYNGEE. The CDR3 is 16 amino acids. V lost 4 bases to trimming and J lost 3 bases, with 17 bases between them. CDR3 sequence: CASSPGDGSLGNTIYF. CDR3 coding DNA: TGTGCCAGCAGCCCTGGTGACGGGTCGCTTGGAAACACCATATATTTT.